Below are 3 T cell receptor beta chains sequenced from a single sample in a study of beta chain features in type 1 diabetes. Study outcomes and limitations: TCRB CDR3s from Type 1 diabetes patients were moderately but significantly shorter in all four CD4+ subsets.

Their antigen targets remain unknown. Expressed TCRB transcripts were sequenced, since all the RNA that had been isolated was reverse transcribed. The assay was immunoSEQ multiplex PCR, and TCRdb's table has in-frame clones only and misses some. The repertoire includes 680,000 or so clones, around an eighth of them detected once, and 0.022% sits in the top ten. The specimen was naive CD4+ T cells from blood. The receptors derive from a man aged 18 to 30 with type 1 diabetes.

This clone has just a few counts. The chain is built from TRBV19 and TRBJ2-3, with TRBD2 matching over 9 bases. CDR3 length: 15 residues. The V and J ends lost 7 bases and 2 bases, in that order; junction bases with no gene match: 7. The germline CDR1 and CDR2 sequences are LNHDA and SQIVND (reference sequence). CDR3 residues: CASIGRTSATDTQYF. In DNA, the CDR3 is TGTGCCAGTATTGGCCGGACTAGCGCCACAGATACGCAGTATTTT.

This clone has just a few counts. The chain couples TRBV6-5 to TRBJ1-1; D is perhaps TRBD1 (5 bases). The CDR3 has 12 amino acids. The germline V and J ends were trimmed by 8 bases and 7 bases, with 14 bases remaining between them. Germline CDR1 reads MNHEY; CDR2 reads SVGAGI. The CDR3, as DNA: TGTGCCAGCGGGCGCAAGGGACTTGAAGCTTTCTTT. Amino acids: CASGRKGLEAFF.

There are a few counts of this clone. The rearrangement links TRBV9 to TRBJ1-3, with D possibly TRBD1 on 5 matching bases. V was pared by 0 bases and J by 0 bases, with 13 bases between. The CDR3 loop spans 17 amino acids. Germline V gives CDR1 SGDLS, CDR2 YYNGEE. CDR3 sequence reads: CASSVEGVPYSGNTIYF. The CDR3 DNA reads as TGTGCCAGCAGCGTAGAAGGGGTCCCCTACTCTGGAAACACCATATATTTT.